The 5 T cell receptor beta chains given below trace back to one sample, sequenced in a study of blood T cell repertoires in COVID-19. Assay: immunoSEQ multiplex PCR; the TCRdb copy retains only in-frame clones and omits some. This sample yields about 130,000 clones, of which about four fifths are seen a single time; 17% belongs to the top ten. Sequencing used peripheral blood. These receptors came from a man aged 30-40 years with COVID-19, enrolled during active disease.

The chain links TRBV7-3 to TRBJ2-1, with D perhaps TRBD2 (5 bases). Trimming stripped 5 bases from V and 0 bases from J, with 11 bases between. The CDR3 has 15 amino acids. Germline V gives CDR1 SGHTA, CDR2 FQGTGA. This CDR3 reads CASSVSGSSYNEQFF. The CDR3 DNA reads as TGTGCCAGCAGCGTCAGCGGCAGCTCCTACAATGAGCAGTTCTTC. Full variable domain (remainder filled in from reference TRBV7-3 and TRBJ2-1): GAGVSQTPSNKVTEKGKYVELRCDPISGHTALYWYRQSLGQGPEFLIYFQGTGAADDSGLPNDRFFAVRPEGSVSTLKIQRTERGDSAVYLCASSVSGSSYNEQFFGPGTRLTVL.

V and J are TRBV4-1 and TRBJ2-7; 7 nucleotides agree with TRBD1. Germline V lookup: CDR1 MGHRA, CDR2 YSYEKL. The CDR3 is 16 amino acids. The J segment lost 3 bases and the V segment lost 2 bases, leaving 10 bases of the junction unmatched. As DNA, the CDR3 is TGCGCCAGCAGCCAATCGCCAGGGGGAAGGGTCTACGAGCAGTACTTC. It encodes CASSQSPGGRVYEQYF.

This chain uses TRBV7-6 with TRBJ1-2, with no clear D. Germline CDR1 and CDR2: SGHVS and FNYEAQ. The V and J ends lost 3 bases and 2 bases respectively, with 7 bases between them. This CDR3 has 13 residues. The chain's CDR3 is CASSLGGNYGYTF. The CDR3 nucleotides read TGTGCCAGCAGCTTGGGAGGGAACTATGGCTACACCTTC.

The CDR3 region is CASSQALAANTGELFF. The DNA for the CDR3 is TGTGCCAGCAGCCAAGCGCTCGCGGCGAACACCGGGGAGCTGTTTTTT. The rearrangement links TRBV4-2 to TRBJ2-2; no definite D call. The CDR3 covers 16 residues. Trimming pared 1 base from V and 0 bases from J, leaving 9 bases between. Germline V gives CDR1 LGHNA, CDR2 YNFKEQ.

The chain is built from TRBV12-3 or TRBV12-4 and TRBJ1-1, with D possibly matching TRBD1 (5 bases). CDR3 length equals 11 residues. V shed 5 bases and J shed 7 bases, with 8 bases lying between them. As DNA, the CDR3 is TGTGCCAGCAGTGCGGGGCTTGAAGCTTTCTTT. It translates to CASSAGLEAFF.